The 21 T cell receptor beta chains below come from one sample, sequenced in a study of blood T cells in healthy people across ages. It was with a sample-barcoded 5' primer and a J-beta primer mix that a second PCR of about 7 to 12 cycles was run. TCRdb redid the calling of the 5' RACE reads with MiXCR, one entry per CDR3 protein. The data contain 1.5 million to 1.8 million distinct CDR3 sequences, 42% of them seen just once; the ten biggest clones take up approximately 4%. The sequencing input was blood. Receptors originate from a woman aged 18-30 years in good health.

This chain uses TRBV19 with TRBJ2-1; unclear D gene. The CDR3 length is 11 residues. V was trimmed by 4 bases and J by 9 bases, leaving 7 bases between them. Germline V lookup: CDR1 LNHDA, CDR2 SQIVND (reference sequence). The CDR3: CASSSWAEQFF. CDR3 coding DNA: TGTGCCAGTAGTAGTTGGGCTGAGCAGTTCTTC.

The chain carries TRBV14 and TRBJ1-2; D call uncertain. Germline V CDR1 and CDR2: SGHDN, FVKESK. The CDR3 has 15 amino acids. V lost 3 bases and J 4 bases, leaving 15 bases between the germline ends. The CDR3 loop is CASSQGPLPVYGYTF. The CDR3 DNA reads TGTGCCAGCAGCCAGGGCCCACTTCCCGTCTATGGCTACACCTTC.

The table lists this clonotype with a few counts. V usage is TRBV6-1 and J usage is TRBJ2-1; 11 bases are a match to TRBD2. The better agreement between TRBJ2-7 and the DNA end casts doubt on the J call. Germline V gives CDR1 MNHNS, CDR2 SASEGT. This CDR3 is 19 amino acids long. CDR3 protein: CASSDPGTGTSGSYNEQYF. The CDR3 DNA sequence: TGTGCCAGCAGTGACCCCGGGACCGGGACTAGCGGCTCCTACAATGAGCAGTACTTC.

The chain recombines TRBV6-2 or TRBV6-3 with TRBJ1-2; TRBD1 might be the D (5 bases). CDR1 MNHEY and CDR2 SVGEGT come from the germline V gene. V lost 2 bases, J lost 4 bases, and 17 bases lay in between. The CDR3 is 16 residues long. The CDR3 reads CASSYDQGSGSYGYTF. The CDR3 DNA sequence: TGTGCCAGCAGTTACGACCAGGGAAGCGGGTCCTATGGCTACACCTTC.

The V gene is TRBV10-3, the J gene TRBJ2-1, with 12 bases identical to TRBD2. There are 19 residues in the CDR3. J lost 0 bases, V lost 5 bases, and 11 bases had no gene match. CDR1 is ENHRY and CDR2 is SYGVKD in the germline V gene. The chain's CDR3 is CAISRVSSGRGSSYNEQFF. The CDR3 DNA is TGTGCCATCAGTCGGGTTTCTAGCGGGAGGGGGAGCTCCTACAATGAGCAGTTCTTC.

This chain connects TRBV6-2 or TRBV6-3 to TRBJ2-7; 7 nucleotides line up with TRBD2. The germline CDR1 and CDR2 sequences are MNHEY and SVGEGT. The J segment lost 4 bases and the V segment lost 4 bases, leaving 10 bases of the junction unmatched. CDR3 length equals 15 residues. In nucleotides, the CDR3 is TGTGCCAGCAGTTGGCTAGCGGAGGGGCGTTACGAGCAGTACTTC. Translation gives CASSWLAEGRYEQYF.

This clonotype was seen at least ten times. The chain has TRBV11-2 and TRBJ2-7, with 7 bases matching TRBD1. The CDR3 loop spans 15 amino acids. Trimming removed 6 bases from V and 2 bases from J; junction bases left unmatched: 10. The germline V gene encodes CDR1 SGHAT and CDR2 FQNNGV. CDR3 loop: CASSRNGQVPYEQYF. CDR3 coding DNA: TGTGCCAGCAGTCGTAACGGACAGGTCCCCTACGAGCAGTACTTC.

This clonotype was seen once. The chain is built from TRBV27 and TRBJ1-3; D is unresolved. V shed 7 bases and J shed 5 bases, with 24 bases lying between them. There are 17 residues in the CDR3. Germline lookup yields CDR1 MNHEY and CDR2 SMNVEV (reference sequence). In nucleotides, the CDR3 is TGTGCCAGCACCATACCCTCGGACCCGGGAAATAGAAACACCATATATTTT. Translation: CASTIPSDPGNRNTIYF.

The chain uses TRBV12-3 or TRBV12-4 and TRBJ2-2; D call uncertain. Trimming removed 6 bases from V and 0 bases from J, with 11 bases in between. This CDR3 is built from 15 residues. The CDR3, as DNA: TGTGCCAGCAGCCTGGCCATGGCGAACACCGGGGAGCTGTTTTTT. It translates to CASSLAMANTGELFF.

This clonotype was observed a few times. This chain connects TRBV6-5 to TRBJ2-4, with D perhaps matching TRBD1 or TRBD2 (5 bases each). CDR3 length: 15 amino acids. Germline CDR1 and CDR2: MNHEY and SVGAGI. Trimming removed 7 bases from V and 4 bases from J, with 17 bases in between. The CDR3 loop is CASMSGTLAKNIQYF. The DNA for the CDR3 is TGTGCCAGCATGTCGGGGACGCTAGCAAAAAACATTCAGTACTTC.

The chain employs TRBV27 and TRBJ1-4, with D hard to call. With 3 bases removed from V and 8 bases from J, the gap between germline ends came to 10 bases. The CDR3 totals 13 residues. The germline gives CDR1 MNHEY, CDR2 SMNVEV (reference sequence). The CDR3 DNA reads TGTGCCAGCAGTTTGGGAGTAAAGGAAAAACTGTTTTTT. Translation: CASSLGVKEKLFF.

The chain links TRBV12-3 or TRBV12-4 to TRBJ2-5, with a weak D call TRBD1 (6 bases). The CDR3 spans 15 residues. Between the trimmed V and J ends, which lost 3 bases and 5 bases, there was a span of 16 bases. The CDR3 region has the DNA TGTGCCAGCAGTTTTTGGGGGCCCGATCGGGAGACCCAGTACTTC. Translating gives CASSFWGPDRETQYF.

This clonotype has a handful of counts. The chain combines TRBV21-1 with TRBJ1-5. TRBV21-1 is assigned pseudogene status. This CDR3 is 15 amino acids long. The CDR3 region has the DNA TGTGCCAGCAGCAAAAGTCGCGGGATAAATCAGCCCCAGCATTTT. This gives the protein CASSKSRGINQPQHF.

This clonotype was counted between two and nine times. This chain joins TRBV27 and TRBJ2-3; D uncertain. This CDR3 region has 13 residues. V was pared by 5 bases and J by 5 bases, with 11 bases between. The germline V gene encodes CDR1 MNHEY and CDR2 SMNVEV (reference sequence). The CDR3 DNA sequence: TGTGCCAGCAGTGTAGTAACAGAAGATACGCAGTATTTT. Its translation is CASSVVTEDTQYF.

The chain is built from TRBV6-6 and TRBJ2-3; D possibly corresponds to TRBD1 (5 bases). Germline values: CDR1 MNHNY, CDR2 SVGAGI (reference sequence). Trimming took 8 bases from V and 2 from J, leaving 11 bases between them. CDR3 length: 13 amino acids. Here the CDR3 reads CASSGHNTDTQYF. The CDR3 DNA reads TGTGCCAGCTCAGGACATAACACAGATACGCAGTATTTT.

A few counts support this clonotype. This chain connects TRBV4-3 to TRBJ2-1; D is unresolved. V lost 2 bases, J lost 0 bases, and 14 bases lay in between. The CDR3 is 17 residues long. Germline lookup yields CDR1 LGHNA and CDR2 YSLEER. The CDR3 spells CASSQRLVFPSYNEQFF. The CDR3 DNA follows: TGCGCCAGCAGCCAACGGCTAGTCTTTCCCTCCTACAATGAGCAGTTCTTC.

The chain is built from TRBV18 and TRBJ1-1; TRBD1 might be the D (6 bases). The CDR3 is 15 amino acids. CDR1 and CDR2 from the germline V gene are KGHSH and LQKENI. Trimming removed 0 bases from V and 5 bases from J, with 13 bases in between. The CDR3 region has the DNA TGTGCCAGCTCACCACCGGCGGACAGTGATACTGAAGCTTTCTTT. Amino acid sequence: CASSPPADSDTEAFF.

The V call is TRBV6-2 or TRBV6-3, the J call TRBJ2-5; possible D gene TRBD2, 5 bases. The germline V gene encodes CDR1 MNHEY and CDR2 SVGEGT. This CDR3 is 13 amino acids long. V lost 2 bases and J 11 bases, leaving 15 bases between the germline ends. This CDR3 is CASSYRDYNEQYF. CDR3 coding DNA: TGTGCCAGCAGTTACCGGGATTACAATGAGCAGTACTTC.

The table lists this clonotype with a few counts. This chain links TRBV7-9 with TRBJ2-5, with D unresolved. The CDR3 is 13 amino acids. CDR1 and CDR2 (germline): SEHNR, FQNEAQ (reference sequence). Trimming shortened V by 2 bases and J by 0 bases, and 4 bases separated the two germline ends. CDR3 bases: TGTGCCAGCAGCTTACCAAACCAAGAGACCCAGTACTTC. It yields the protein CASSLPNQETQYF.

V and J are TRBV5-1 and TRBJ2-3; TRBD2 matches 9 bases. J was trimmed by 4 bases and V by 6 bases; bases with no gene match: 12. There are 16 residues in the CDR3. Per the germline V gene, CDR1 is SGHRS and CDR2 is YFSETQ. CDR3 DNA: TGCGCCAGCACCCCAGTGGGAGCGGGGGGTGCAGATACGCAGTATTTT. Translation gives CASTPVGAGGADTQYF.

The chain uses TRBV7-2 and TRBJ2-5, with TRBD1 identical over 10 bases. The V and J ends lost 3 bases and 11 bases, in that order; junction bases with no gene match: 15. From germline, CDR1 is SGHTA and CDR2 FQGNSA. The CDR3 totals 16 residues. In nucleotides, the CDR3 is TGTGCCAGCAGCTTCGAAGGGACAGGGGTTTACAATGAGCAGTACTTC. This encodes CASSFEGTGVYNEQYF.